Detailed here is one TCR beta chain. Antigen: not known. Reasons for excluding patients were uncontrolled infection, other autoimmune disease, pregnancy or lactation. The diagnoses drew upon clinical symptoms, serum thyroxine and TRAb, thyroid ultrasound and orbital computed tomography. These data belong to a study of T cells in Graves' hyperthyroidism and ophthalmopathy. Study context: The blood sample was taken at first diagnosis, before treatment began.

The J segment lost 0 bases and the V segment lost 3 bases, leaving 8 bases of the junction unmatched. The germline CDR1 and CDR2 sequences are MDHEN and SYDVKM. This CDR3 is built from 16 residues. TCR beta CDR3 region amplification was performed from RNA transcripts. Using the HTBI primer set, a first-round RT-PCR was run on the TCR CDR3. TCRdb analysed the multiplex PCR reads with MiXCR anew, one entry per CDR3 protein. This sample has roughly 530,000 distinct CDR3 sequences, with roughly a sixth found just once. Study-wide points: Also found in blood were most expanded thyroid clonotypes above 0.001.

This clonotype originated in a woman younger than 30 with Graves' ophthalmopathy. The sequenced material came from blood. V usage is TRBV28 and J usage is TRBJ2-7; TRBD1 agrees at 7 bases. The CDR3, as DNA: TGTGCCAGCAGTTTCGCGGAGACAGGGATCTCCTACGAGCAGTACTTC. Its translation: CASSFAETGISYEQYF.